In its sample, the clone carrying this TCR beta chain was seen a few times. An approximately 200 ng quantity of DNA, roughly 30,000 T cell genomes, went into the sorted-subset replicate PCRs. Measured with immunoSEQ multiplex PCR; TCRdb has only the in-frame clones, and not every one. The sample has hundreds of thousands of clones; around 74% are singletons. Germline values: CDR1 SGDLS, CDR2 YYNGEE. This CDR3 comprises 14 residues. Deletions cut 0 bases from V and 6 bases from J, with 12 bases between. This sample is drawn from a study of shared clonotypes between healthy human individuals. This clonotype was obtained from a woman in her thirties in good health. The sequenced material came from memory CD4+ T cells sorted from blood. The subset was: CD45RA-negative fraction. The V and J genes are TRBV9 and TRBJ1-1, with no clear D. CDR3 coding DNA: TGTGCCAGCAGCGTAGGGCGGAGGAGCGCTGAAGCTTTCTTT. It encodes CASSVGRRSAEAFF.